This T cell receptor beta chain was obtained from a study of CXCR3-negative and CXCR3-positive naive CD8 T cells. TRB cDNA was prepared as libraries by UMI-labeled 5' RACE. TCRdb re-called the 5' RACE reads and shows each CDR3 protein once, DNA omitted. The data include about 130,000 distinct CDR3 sequences; the top ten clones carry approximately 0.46%. Looked up from germline, CDR1 is MGHRA and CDR2 is YSYEKL. The CDR3 runs to 19 residues. Comment on this clonotype: Its cognate antigen is unknown.

Naive CD8+ T cells carried a CD45RO-CCR7+CD27+CD95- phenotype. Study outcomes and limitations: Each naive subset displayed comparably high diversity, whereas memory CD8+ cells displayed much lower diversity. Relative to CXCR3-negative naive cells, CXCR3-positive naive cells had more hydrophobic TRB CDR3s. Memory cells differed in TRBV-TRBJ usage, but naive CXCR3-negative and CXCR3-positive cells had similar usage.

The sample was naive CXCR3- CD8+ T cells from blood. As for subset: CD45RO-CCR7+CD27+CD95- naive CD8+ T cells lacking CXCR3 (TNR3-). The chain has TRBV4-1 and TRBJ2-2; TCRdb lists TRBD2, though no DNA is available to test this call. This clonotype was sampled from a human donor in good health. Some clones in this sample may be carry-over from other donors' samples. The CDR3 sequence is CARSQESLAGGTGTGELFF.